Listed below are T cell receptor beta chains from one sample, sequenced in a study of metastatic and nonmetastatic thyroid tumors. TCRdb reprocessed the PCR reads using MiXCR. The table records under 45,000 clones, roughly 17% of them present only once. The source material was tumor tissue. These TCRs come from a female donor with papillary thyroid cancer or a benign thyroid nodule (not recorded which). Some clones in this sample may be carry-over from other donors' samples. The CDR3 runs from the conserved cysteine through the conserved F or W. A D gene is named only where the DNA matches it firmly. Size is omitted from some rows. Given values are once, few, many or a class for expanded clones.

j_call: TRBJ2-1; d_call: -; v_call: TRBV5-8; cdr3_length: 13; clone_size: many; cdr3_aa: CASSLGLYNEQFF; cdr3_nt: TGTGCCAGCAGCTTGGGACTATACAATGAGCAGTTCTTC
j_call: TRBJ2-2; d_call: -; v_call: TRBV20-1; cdr3_length: 19; clone_size: -; cdr3_aa: CSARARGDGRVINTGELFF; cdr3_nt: TGCAGTGCTAGAGCCCGGGGCGATGGTAGGGTGATTAACACCGGGGAGCTGTTTTTT
j_call: TRBJ2-5; d_call: -; v_call: TRBV2; cdr3_length: 15; clone_size: many; cdr3_aa: CASMRGGGGGETQYF; cdr3_nt: TGTGCCAGCATGCGAGGGGGAGGAGGGGGGGAGACCCAGTACTTC
j_call: TRBJ1-1; d_call: TRBD1; v_call: TRBV7-8; cdr3_length: 18; clone_size: -; cdr3_aa: CASSATGWDRLKNTEAFF; cdr3_nt: TGTGCCAGCAGCGCGACGGGGTGGGACAGATTAAAGAACACTGAAGCTTTCTTT
j_call: TRBJ2-5; d_call: TRBD1; v_call: TRBV7-2; cdr3_length: 15; clone_size: many; cdr3_aa: CASRRDRGLQETQYF; cdr3_nt: TGTGCCAGCAGGAGGGACAGGGGCCTTCAAGAGACCCAGTACTTC
j_call: TRBJ1-3; d_call: TRBD1; v_call: TRBV5-1; cdr3_length: 16; clone_size: many; cdr3_aa: CASSFGQDRSGNTIYF; cdr3_nt: TGCGCCAGCAGCTTTGGACAGGACCGCTCAGGAAACACCATATATTTT
j_call: TRBJ2-3; d_call: -; v_call: TRBV27; cdr3_length: 13; clone_size: many; cdr3_aa: CASSLAFGDTQYF; cdr3_nt: TGTGCCAGCAGTTTAGCGTTTGGAGATACGCAGTATTTT
j_call: TRBJ1-1; d_call: TRBD1; v_call: TRBV7-9; cdr3_length: 13; clone_size: many; cdr3_aa: CASSWGQNGEAFF; cdr3_nt: TGTGCCAGCAGTTGGGGACAGAACGGGGAGGCTTTCTTT
j_call: TRBJ1-2; d_call: -; v_call: TRBV30; cdr3_length: 13; clone_size: many; cdr3_aa: CAWSVLASGGYTF; cdr3_nt: TGTGCCTGGAGTGTACTCGCATCGGGCGGCTACACCTTC
j_call: TRBJ2-3; d_call: -; v_call: TRBV2; cdr3_length: 14; clone_size: many; cdr3_aa: CASSDHTSTDTQYF; cdr3_nt: TGTGCCAGCAGTGATCACACTAGCACAGATACGCAGTATTTT
j_call: TRBJ2-7; d_call: TRBD1; v_call: TRBV10-1; cdr3_length: 14; clone_size: many; cdr3_aa: CAIPGGQGAREQYF; cdr3_nt: TGCGCCATCCCGGGGGGACAGGGGGCGCGAGAGCAGTACTTC
j_call: TRBJ1-2; d_call: -; v_call: TRBV5-1; cdr3_length: 17; clone_size: -; cdr3_aa: CASSLGGGDYRFYGYTF; cdr3_nt: TGCGCCAGCAGCTTGGGTGGAGGAGACTACAGATTCTATGGCTACACCTTC
j_call: TRBJ1-5; d_call: TRBD1; v_call: TRBV28; cdr3_length: 15; clone_size: many; cdr3_aa: CASSLTGGRNQPQHF; cdr3_nt: TGTGCCAGCAGTTTGACAGGGGGTAGAAATCAGCCCCAGCATTTT
j_call: TRBJ2-7; d_call: TRBD1; v_call: TRBV28; cdr3_length: 15; clone_size: many; cdr3_aa: CASIPAGTGPYEQYF; cdr3_nt: TGTGCCAGCATCCCCGCGGGGACAGGGCCCTACGAGCAGTACTTC
j_call: TRBJ2-4; d_call: -; v_call: TRBV13; cdr3_length: 16; clone_size: -; cdr3_aa: CASSSILQGYKNIQYF; cdr3_nt: TGTGCCAGCAGCTCAATTCTACAGGGTTATAAAAACATTCAGTACTTC
j_call: TRBJ2-7; d_call: -; v_call: TRBV9; cdr3_length: 15; clone_size: -; cdr3_aa: CASSVGSSGANEQYF; cdr3_nt: TGTGCCAGCAGCGTAGGGAGCTCTGGGGCCAACGAGCAGTACTTC
j_call: TRBJ2-3; d_call: TRBD2; v_call: TRBV5-5; cdr3_length: 16; clone_size: many; cdr3_aa: CASSRTSGRLGDGQYF; cdr3_nt: TGTGCCAGCAGTCGGACTAGCGGGAGGCTAGGAGATGGGCAGTATTTT
j_call: TRBJ2-7; d_call: -; v_call: TRBV12-3/TRBV12-4; cdr3_length: 13; clone_size: many; cdr3_aa: CASSRDRAYEQYF; cdr3_nt: TGTGCCAGCAGTCGGGACCGGGCCTACGAGCAGTACTTC
j_call: TRBJ1-5; d_call: -; v_call: TRBV10-3; cdr3_length: 19; clone_size: many; cdr3_aa: CAISESGVIGWEGNQPQHF; cdr3_nt: TGTGCCATCAGTGAGTCTGGAGTCATCGGTTGGGAAGGCAATCAGCCCCAGCATTTT
j_call: TRBJ2-3; d_call: -; v_call: TRBV10-2; cdr3_length: 17; clone_size: few; cdr3_aa: CSSSDFSVGRRTDTQYF; cdr3_nt: TGCTCCAGCAGTGACTTTTCGGTGGGACGGCGCACAGATACGCAGTATTTT
j_call: TRBJ2-7; d_call: -; v_call: TRBV20-1; cdr3_length: 16; clone_size: many; cdr3_aa: CSATPPGHPFYYEQYF; cdr3_nt: TGCAGTGCTACGCCCCCGGGACACCCTTTTTACTACGAGCAGTACTTC
j_call: TRBJ2-7; d_call: -; v_call: TRBV9; cdr3_length: 14; clone_size: many; cdr3_aa: CASSGAGTSYEQYF; cdr3_nt: TGTGCCAGCAGCGGGGCAGGCACCTCCTACGAGCAGTACTTC
j_call: TRBJ2-1; d_call: -; v_call: TRBV20-1; cdr3_length: 13; clone_size: few; cdr3_aa: CSVPGVSYSEQFF; cdr3_nt: TGCAGTGTCCCAGGGGTTTCCTACAGTGAGCAGTTCTTC
j_call: TRBJ2-7; d_call: -; v_call: TRBV11-2; cdr3_length: 12; clone_size: many; cdr3_aa: CATRRGNYEQYF; cdr3_nt: TGTGCCACCCGACGGGGGAACTACGAGCAGTACTTC
j_call: TRBJ2-7; d_call: -; v_call: TRBV6-1; cdr3_length: 15; clone_size: medium-sized; cdr3_aa: CASTPRAESTYEQYF; cdr3_nt: TGTGCCAGCACCCCACGGGCAGAATCAACCTACGAGCAGTACTTC
j_call: TRBJ2-7; d_call: -; v_call: TRBV28; cdr3_length: 12; clone_size: many; cdr3_aa: CASSLGTYGQYF; cdr3_nt: TGTGCCAGCAGCCTAGGGACCTACGGGCAGTACTTC
j_call: TRBJ1-1; d_call: -; v_call: TRBV18; cdr3_length: 15; clone_size: many; cdr3_aa: CASSNRQVQDTEAFF; cdr3_nt: TGTGCCAGCTCAAATCGACAGGTTCAGGACACTGAAGCTTTCTTT
j_call: TRBJ1-2; d_call: -; v_call: TRBV6-4; cdr3_length: 16; clone_size: once; cdr3_aa: CASSEYFPPINYGYTF; cdr3_nt: TGTGCCAGCAGTGAATACTTCCCTCCTATTAACTACGGCTACACCTTC
j_call: TRBJ1-1; d_call: TRBD1; v_call: TRBV5-1; cdr3_length: 16; clone_size: many; cdr3_aa: CASSLSPPGQGAEAFF; cdr3_nt: TGCGCCAGCAGCTTGTCTCCGCCCGGACAGGGCGCTGAAGCTTTCTTT
j_call: TRBJ2-2; d_call: -; v_call: TRBV6-1; cdr3_length: 13; clone_size: many; cdr3_aa: CASSQGVAGELFF; cdr3_nt: TGTGCCAGCAGTCAAGGTGTAGCCGGGGAGCTGTTTTTT
j_call: TRBJ1-1; d_call: TRBD1; v_call: TRBV12-3/TRBV12-4; cdr3_length: 14; clone_size: many; cdr3_aa: CASSSRTGGTEAFF; cdr3_nt: TGTGCCAGCAGTTCGAGGACAGGGGGCACTGAAGCTTTCTTT
j_call: TRBJ2-2; d_call: -; v_call: TRBV7-9; cdr3_length: 13; clone_size: -; cdr3_aa: CASSLELSGELFF; cdr3_nt: TGTGCCAGCAGCTTAGAGCTCTCCGGGGAGCTGTTTTTT
j_call: TRBJ2-3; d_call: TRBD1; v_call: TRBV19; cdr3_length: 18; clone_size: -; cdr3_aa: CASSLTGTGGSLADTQYF; cdr3_nt: TGTGCCAGTAGTCTTACCGGGACAGGGGGCTCACTCGCAGATACGCAGTATTTT
j_call: TRBJ1-1; d_call: -; v_call: TRBV5-4; cdr3_length: 13; clone_size: many; cdr3_aa: CASSFHGNTEAFF; cdr3_nt: TGTGCCAGCAGCTTCCATGGGAACACTGAAGCTTTCTTT
j_call: TRBJ2-5; d_call: TRBD1; v_call: TRBV11-2; cdr3_length: 15; clone_size: many; cdr3_aa: CASSFPTGGQETQYF; cdr3_nt: TGTGCCAGCAGCTTCCCGACAGGGGGACAAGAGACCCAGTACTTC
j_call: TRBJ2-3; d_call: TRBD2; v_call: TRBV29-1; cdr3_length: 16; clone_size: many; cdr3_aa: CSVSRLAGVRTDTQYF; cdr3_nt: TGCAGCGTCTCCCGACTAGCGGGAGTGAGAACAGATACGCAGTATTTT
j_call: TRBJ2-2; d_call: -; v_call: TRBV11-3; cdr3_length: 15; clone_size: -; cdr3_aa: CASSYPTTLAWELFF; cdr3_nt: TGTGCCAGCAGCTACCCGACTACCCTGGCCTGGGAGCTTTTTTTT
j_call: TRBJ2-1; d_call: -; v_call: TRBV11-2; cdr3_length: 15; clone_size: -; cdr3_aa: CASSSAGGTYNEQFF; cdr3_nt: TGTGCCAGCAGCTCCGCAGGGGGGACCTACAATGAGCAGTTCTTC
j_call: TRBJ1-2; d_call: -; v_call: TRBV10-3; cdr3_length: 14; clone_size: many; cdr3_aa: CAISVQTSNYGYTF; cdr3_nt: TGTGCCATCAGTGTCCAGACCTCTAACTATGGCTACACCTTC
j_call: TRBJ2-7; d_call: -; v_call: TRBV5-1; cdr3_length: 16; clone_size: many; cdr3_aa: CASSSGGGVTSYEQYF; cdr3_nt: TGCGCCAGCAGCTCCGGAGGGGGGGTTACCTCCTACGAGCAGTACTTC
j_call: TRBJ2-3; d_call: TRBD1; v_call: TRBV6-2/TRBV6-3; cdr3_length: 16; clone_size: many; cdr3_aa: CASSPQGAPFMDTQYF; cdr3_nt: TGTGCCAGCAGTCCCCAGGGGGCGCCGTTTATGGATACGCAGTATTTT
j_call: TRBJ2-7; d_call: -; v_call: TRBV28; cdr3_length: 16; clone_size: -; cdr3_aa: CASSSYWTSRYYEQYF; cdr3_nt: TGTGCCAGCAGTTCGTACTGGACGTCTAGATACTACGAGCAGTACTTC
j_call: TRBJ1-2; d_call: -; v_call: TRBV6-1; cdr3_length: 11; clone_size: many; cdr3_aa: CASTRGGSYTF; cdr3_nt: TGTGCCAGCACCAGGGGAGGTAGCTACACCTTC
j_call: TRBJ2-2; d_call: -; v_call: TRBV30; cdr3_length: 13; clone_size: many; cdr3_aa: CAWSRPGTGELFF; cdr3_nt: TGTGCCTGGAGTAGACCGGGCACCGGGGAGCTGTTTTTT
j_call: TRBJ1-2; d_call: -; v_call: TRBV27; cdr3_length: 15; clone_size: few; cdr3_aa: CASSPDPGLTYGYTF; cdr3_nt: TGTGCCAGCAGTCCGGACCCTGGTCTAACCTATGGCTACACCTTC
j_call: TRBJ2-7; d_call: -; v_call: TRBV6-1; cdr3_length: 15; clone_size: many; cdr3_aa: CASSEQGFYSYEQYF; cdr3_nt: TGTGCCAGCAGTGAACAGGGGTTCTACTCCTACGAGCAGTACTTC